The clone carrying this TCR beta chain came up once. Its antigen is undetermined. These data originate in a study of shared clonotypes between healthy human individuals. Trimming stripped 5 bases from V and 3 bases from J, with 12 bases between. The germline V gene has CDR1 SGHAT and CDR2 FQNNGV. The CDR3 is 14 amino acids. Repertoires were generated with immunoSEQ multiplex PCR, while TCRdb's copy carries only in-frame clones and drops some. This sample yields under 850,000 clones, of which 85% to 95% are seen a single time; around 24% belongs to the top ten. Whole-study results and caveats: The researchers took only blood, and tissue repertoires probably look different.

CD45RO negativity and positive selection for CCR7 defined naive CD8 cells, a population that excluded terminally differentiated effector memory CD45RA+ cells. Sequencing was carried out using naive CD8+ T cells sorted from blood. This sequence joins TRBV11-2 and TRBJ2-3; D might be TRBD1 or TRBD2, each matching 6 bases. The sequence came from a young man in good health. The CDR3 DNA sequence: TGTGCCAGCAGCCCCGGAGGGGGGACAGATACGCAGTATTTT. Protein: CASSPGGGTDTQYF.